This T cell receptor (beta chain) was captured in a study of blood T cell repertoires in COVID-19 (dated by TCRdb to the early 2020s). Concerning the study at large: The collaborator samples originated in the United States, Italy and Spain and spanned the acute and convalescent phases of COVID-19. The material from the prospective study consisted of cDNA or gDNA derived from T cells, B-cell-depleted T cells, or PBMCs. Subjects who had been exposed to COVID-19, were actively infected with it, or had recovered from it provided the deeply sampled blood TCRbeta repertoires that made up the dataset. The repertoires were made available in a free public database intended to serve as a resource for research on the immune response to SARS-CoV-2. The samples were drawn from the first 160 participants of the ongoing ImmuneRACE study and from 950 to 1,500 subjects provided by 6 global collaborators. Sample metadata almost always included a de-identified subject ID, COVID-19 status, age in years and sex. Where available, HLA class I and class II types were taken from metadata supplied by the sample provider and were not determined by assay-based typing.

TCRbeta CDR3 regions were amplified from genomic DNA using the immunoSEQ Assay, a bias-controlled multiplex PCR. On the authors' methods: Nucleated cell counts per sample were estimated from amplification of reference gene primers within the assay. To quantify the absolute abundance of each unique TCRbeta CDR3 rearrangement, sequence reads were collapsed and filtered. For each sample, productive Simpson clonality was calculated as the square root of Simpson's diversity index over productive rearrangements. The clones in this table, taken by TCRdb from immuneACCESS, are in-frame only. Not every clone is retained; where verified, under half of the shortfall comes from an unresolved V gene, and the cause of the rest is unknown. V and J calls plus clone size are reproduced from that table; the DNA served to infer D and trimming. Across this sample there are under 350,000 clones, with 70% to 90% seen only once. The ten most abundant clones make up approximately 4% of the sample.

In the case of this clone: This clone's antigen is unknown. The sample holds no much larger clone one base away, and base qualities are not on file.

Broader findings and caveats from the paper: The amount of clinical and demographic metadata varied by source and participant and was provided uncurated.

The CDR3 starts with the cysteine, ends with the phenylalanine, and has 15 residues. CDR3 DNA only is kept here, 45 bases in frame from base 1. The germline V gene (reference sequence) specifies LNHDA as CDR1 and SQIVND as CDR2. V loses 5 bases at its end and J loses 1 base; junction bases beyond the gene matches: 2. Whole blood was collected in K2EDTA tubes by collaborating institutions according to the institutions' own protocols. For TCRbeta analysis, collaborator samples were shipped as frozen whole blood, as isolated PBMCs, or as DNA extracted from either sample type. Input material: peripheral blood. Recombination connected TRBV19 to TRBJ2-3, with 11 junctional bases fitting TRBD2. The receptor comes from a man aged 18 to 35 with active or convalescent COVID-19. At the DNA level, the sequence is TGTGCCAGTAGTGAACTAGCGGGGGGCACAGATACGCAGTATTTT. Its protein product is CASSELAGGTDTQYF.